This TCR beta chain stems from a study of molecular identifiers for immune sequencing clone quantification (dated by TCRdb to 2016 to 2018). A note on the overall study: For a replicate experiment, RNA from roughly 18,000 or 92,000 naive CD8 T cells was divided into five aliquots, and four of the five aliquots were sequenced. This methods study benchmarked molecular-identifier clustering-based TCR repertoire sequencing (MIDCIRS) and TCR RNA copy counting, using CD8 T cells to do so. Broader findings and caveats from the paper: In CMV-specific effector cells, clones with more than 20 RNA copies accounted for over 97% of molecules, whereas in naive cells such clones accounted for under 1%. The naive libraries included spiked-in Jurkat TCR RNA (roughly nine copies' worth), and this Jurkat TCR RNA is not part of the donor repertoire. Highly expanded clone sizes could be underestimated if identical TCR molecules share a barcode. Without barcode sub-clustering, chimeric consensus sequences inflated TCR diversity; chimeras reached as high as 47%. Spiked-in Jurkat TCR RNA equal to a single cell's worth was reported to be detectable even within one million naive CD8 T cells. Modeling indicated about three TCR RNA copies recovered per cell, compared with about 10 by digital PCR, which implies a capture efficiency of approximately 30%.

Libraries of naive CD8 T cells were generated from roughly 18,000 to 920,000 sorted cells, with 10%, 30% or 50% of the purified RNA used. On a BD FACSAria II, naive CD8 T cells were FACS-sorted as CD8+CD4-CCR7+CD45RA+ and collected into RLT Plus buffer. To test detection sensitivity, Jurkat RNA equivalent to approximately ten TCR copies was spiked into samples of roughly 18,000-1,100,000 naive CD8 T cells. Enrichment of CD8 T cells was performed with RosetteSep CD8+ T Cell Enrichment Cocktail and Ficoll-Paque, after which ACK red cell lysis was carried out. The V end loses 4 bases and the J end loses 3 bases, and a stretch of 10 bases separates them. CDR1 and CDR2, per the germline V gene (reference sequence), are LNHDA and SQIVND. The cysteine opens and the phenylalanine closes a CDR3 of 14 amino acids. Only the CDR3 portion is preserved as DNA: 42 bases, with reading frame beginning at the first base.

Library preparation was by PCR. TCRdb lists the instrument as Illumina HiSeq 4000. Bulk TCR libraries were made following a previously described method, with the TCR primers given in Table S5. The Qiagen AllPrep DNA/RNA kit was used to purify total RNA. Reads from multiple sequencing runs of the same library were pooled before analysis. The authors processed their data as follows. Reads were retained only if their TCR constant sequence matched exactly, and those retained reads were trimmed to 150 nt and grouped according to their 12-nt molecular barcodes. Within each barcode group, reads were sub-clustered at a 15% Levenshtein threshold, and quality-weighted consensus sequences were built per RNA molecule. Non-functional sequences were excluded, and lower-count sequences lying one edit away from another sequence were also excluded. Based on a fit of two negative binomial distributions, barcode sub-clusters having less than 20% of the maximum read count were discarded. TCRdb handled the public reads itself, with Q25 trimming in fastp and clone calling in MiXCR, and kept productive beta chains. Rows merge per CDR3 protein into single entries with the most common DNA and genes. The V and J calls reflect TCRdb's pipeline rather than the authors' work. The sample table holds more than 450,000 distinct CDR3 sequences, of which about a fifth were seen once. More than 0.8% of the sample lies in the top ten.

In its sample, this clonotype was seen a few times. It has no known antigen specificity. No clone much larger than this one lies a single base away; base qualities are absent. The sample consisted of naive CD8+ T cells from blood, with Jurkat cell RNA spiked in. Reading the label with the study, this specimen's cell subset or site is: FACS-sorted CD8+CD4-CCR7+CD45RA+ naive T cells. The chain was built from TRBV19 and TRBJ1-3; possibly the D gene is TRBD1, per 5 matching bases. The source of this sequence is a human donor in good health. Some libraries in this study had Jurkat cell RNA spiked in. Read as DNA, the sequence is TGTGCCAGTAGTAACCGGGACGGTGGAAACACCATATATTTT. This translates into CASSNRDGGNTIYF. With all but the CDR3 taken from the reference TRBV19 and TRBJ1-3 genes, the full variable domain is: DGGITQSPKYLFRKEGQNVTLSCEQNLNHDAMYWYRQDPGQGLRLIYYSQIVNDFQKGDIAEGYSVSREKKESFPLTVTSAQKNPTAFYLCASSNRDGGNTIYFGEGSWLTVV.